This T cell receptor beta chain was retrieved from a study of T cell changes during pregnancy in multiple sclerosis. Assay: immunoSEQ multiplex PCR; the TCRdb copy retains only in-frame clones and omits some. The sample comprises 40,000 to 55,000 clones, about 90% of which are singletons, and roughly 9% rests with the top ten. CDR1 is SGHTA, CDR2 FQGTGA, per germline. After removal of 7 bases from V and 8 bases from J, the junction contained 8 bases not matched to a gene. This CDR3 has 14 residues. The source material was CD8+ T cells from peripheral blood mononuclear cells, sampled after pregnancy. V gene TRBV7-3 combines with J gene TRBJ2-3; 11 nucleotides match TRBD2. The receptor's source is a female donor with multiple sclerosis, enrolled in a pregnancy study. The CDR3 reads CASKLTSGESTQYF. The CDR3 coding sequence is TGTGCCAGCAAACTGACTAGCGGGGAGAGTACGCAGTATTTT.